This T cell receptor beta chain is from a study of molecular identifiers for immune sequencing clone quantification. Study-wide context: Four of five RNA aliquots from about 19,000 or 110,000 naive CD8 T cells were sequenced.

Points from the study as a whole: Investigators reportedly could detect spiked Jurkat TCR RNA from one cell among some 940,000 naive cells. Clones of above 20 RNA copies carried over 98% of effector molecules; in naive cells they carried under 1%.

Germline V lookup: CDR1 MNHEY, CDR2 SMNVEV (reference sequence). The CDR3 runs to 15 residues. Trimming pared 0 bases from V and 2 bases from J, leaving 11 bases between. TCRdb independently ran MiXCR on the PCR reads; one entry per CDR3 protein. The table lists about 640,000 distinct CDR3 sequences, roughly 21% of them singletons, with 0.85% in the top ten. This clonotype was recorded only once. Its target is not known. The TCR sequence derives from a human donor in good health. Some libraries in this study had Jurkat cell RNA spiked in. The J gene is TRBJ2-7, the V gene TRBV27, with D unresolved. The sequencing sample was made of naive CD8+ T cells from blood, with Jurkat cell RNA spiked in. Regarding subset: FACS-sorted CD8+CD4-CCR7+CD45RA+ naive T cells. The CDR3, as DNA: TGTGCCAGCAGTTTATCTTGGACGGCCACCTACGAGCAGTACTTC. It translates to CASSLSWTATYEQYF.